This T cell receptor (beta chain) was sequenced for a study of CD8+ T cells in alopecia areata. Study-level information: Treated individuals took tofacitinib by mouth, 5 to 10 mg twice daily.

Findings and limits, study-wide: Tofacitinib significantly lowered scalp clonality and expanded CD8+ clones among the top 100.

The treatment here: oral pan-JAK inhibitor, 5-10 mg twice daily. Extraction and reverse transcription of RNA yielded cDNA as the sequencing template. TCRdb's table, derived via immunoSEQ multiplex PCR, lists solely in-frame clones and lacks some. The sample lists 150,000 to 200,000 clones, 60% occurring once. CDR1 and CDR2 (germline): SQVTM, ANQGSEA. CDR3 length equals 14 residues. V was shortened by 4 bases and J by 0 bases, with 7 bases between the two germline ends. In the case of this clone: Its antigen remains unidentified.

The sample in question was CD4+ T cells sorted from blood, obtained at week 24, from a patient treated with tofacitinib. J is TRBJ2-6 and V is TRBV29-1; possibly TRBD1 for D (6 bases). The receptor was isolated from a human donor with alopecia areata. The CDR3 DNA is TGCAGCGTTGTAGGGGGCTCTGGGGCCAACGTCCTGACTTTC. It yields the protein CSVVGGSGANVLTF.